These 2 T cell receptor beta chains came from one sample sequenced in a study of identifying expanded T cells in peripheral blood. Measured with immunoSEQ multiplex PCR; TCRdb has only the in-frame clones, and not every one. Of about 130,000 clones listed, around 88% were seen once; the top ten hold around 8.2%. The material sequenced was blood. Receptors originate from a person aged 18 to 70 in good health.

The genes are TRBV5-1 and TRBJ2-1; D is perhaps TRBD1 (6 bases). CDR3 length equals 16 residues. Germline V gene lookup returns CDR1 SGHRS and CDR2 YFSETQ. The ends were cut back, 4 bases at V and 4 bases at J, with 18 bases in the middle. CDR3 region: CASSISGVVGYNEQFF. CDR3 in DNA: TGCGCCAGCAGCATTTCAGGGGTCGTGGGTTACAATGAGCAGTTCTTC.

V and J are TRBV25-1 and TRBJ2-1; D is uncertain. Germline V lookup: CDR1 MGHDK, CDR2 SYGVNS. The CDR3 loop spans 11 amino acids. V was trimmed by 8 bases and J by 5 bases, leaving 7 bases between them. CDR3 in DNA: TGTGCCAGCGCTAAGAACAATGAGCAGTTCTTC. Translated: CASAKNNEQFF.